The 3 T cell receptor beta chains reported below all come from one sample, sequenced in a study of memory CD4+ T cells and cytomegalovirus serostatus. The data were produced by immunoSEQ multiplex PCR, yet TCRdb's version contains in-frame clones alone and is incomplete. The sample has nearly 60,000 clones; 80% to 85% are singletons. The sort gate was single viable CD3+CD4+CD8-CD45RO+ cells for memory CD4+ T cells. The sample was memory CD4+ T cells from blood. These TCRs come from an adult in good health and CMV-seronegative.

The chain has TRBV11-3 and TRBJ1-2, with TRBD1 matching over 8 bases. Germline CDR1 and CDR2: SGHNT and YENEEA. V lost 3 bases and J lost 7; bases outside the gene matches: 4. The CDR3 has 13 amino acids. The DNA for the CDR3 is TGTGCCAGCAGCTTCAAGGACAGGGCTGGCTACACCTTC. Amino acid sequence: CASSFKDRAGYTF. Combining the CDR3 with reference TRBV11-3 and TRBJ1-2 gives the whole variable domain EAGVVQSPRYKIIEKKQPVAFWCNPISGHNTLYWYLQNLGQGPELLIRYENEEAVDDSQLPKDRFSAERLKGVDSTLKIQPAELGDSAVYLCASSFKDRAGYTFGSGTRLTVV.

The chain employs TRBV10-3 and TRBJ2-7; unclear D gene. The germline V gene has CDR1 ENHRY and CDR2 SYGVKD. This CDR3 is 12 amino acids long. Trimming removed 8 bases at V and 0 bases at J, with 8 bases between. In DNA, the CDR3 is TGTGCCATCGGGGATAGCTCCTACGAGCAGTACTTC. Its protein product is CAIGDSSYEQYF.

The chain recombines TRBV5-8 with TRBJ1-1, with a tentative D call TRBD1 (5 bases). Germline V gene sequence: CDR1 SGHTS, CDR2 YDEGEE. The CDR3 extends over 18 amino acids. With 4 bases removed from V and 0 bases from J, the gap between germline ends came to 22 bases. In nucleotides, the CDR3 is TGTGCCAGCAGCCTCCGGGTGTCGAGGGCAGGGATGAACACTGAAGCTTTCTTT. Amino acid sequence: CASSLRVSRAGMNTEAFF.